These 27 T cell receptor beta chains came from one sample sequenced in a study of T cells in Graves' hyperthyroidism and ophthalmopathy. RNA transcripts served as the template for amplifying TCR beta CDR3 regions. HTBI primers drove first-round RT-PCR of the TCR CDR3. TCRdb passed the multiplex PCR reads through MiXCR, listing each CDR3 protein once. The data show about half a million distinct CDR3 sequences, with about 20% seen just once and 47% held by the top ten. Input material: blood. The receptor set was obtained from a man aged 35 to 55 with Graves' ophthalmopathy.

This clonotype has a count of ten or more. The rearrangement links TRBV28 to TRBJ2-5; a weak D match, TRBD2 (5 bases). Germline CDR1 reads MDHEN; CDR2 reads SYDVKM. V lost 5 bases and J lost 13, with 14 bases in between. The CDR3 sequence is 11 residues long. CDR3: CASSTTRVAYF. The CDR3 DNA is TGTGCCAGCAGTACAACTAGAGTGGCGTACTTC. Using reference TRBV28 and TRBJ2-5 for the parts outside the CDR3, the full variable domain is DVKVTQSSRYLVKRTGEKVFLECVQDMDHENMFWYRQDPGLGLRLIYFSYDVKMKEKGDIPEGYSVSREKKERFSLILESASTNQTSMYLCASSTTRVAYFGPGTRLLVL.

The sample holds many counts of this clonotype. This chain joins TRBV7-9 and TRBJ1-1, with no clear D. CDR1 is SEHNR and CDR2 is FQNEAQ in the germline V gene (reference sequence). CDR3 length equals 13 residues. The ends were cut back, 5 bases at V and 0 bases at J, with 7 bases in the middle. In DNA form, the CDR3 reads TGTGCCAGCAGCCACGATATGAACACTGAAGCTTTCTTT. The encoded protein is CASSHDMNTEAFF. The variable domain in full, completed from reference TRBV7-9 and TRBJ1-1, reads DTGVSQNPRHKITKRGQNVTFRCDPISEHNRLYWYRQTLGQGPEFLTYFQNEAQLEKSRLLSDRFSAERPKGSFSTLEIQRTEQGDSAMYLCASSHDMNTEAFFGQGTRLTVV.

This clonotype turned up a few times. The chain is built from TRBV7-9 and TRBJ1-1; a possible D gene is TRBD1 (6 bases). The CDR3 length is 17 residues. V was trimmed by 5 bases and J by 0 bases, leaving 19 bases between them. Germline V gene data show CDR1 as SEHNR and CDR2 as FQNEAQ (reference sequence). The CDR3 DNA follows: TGTGCCAGCAGCCGTCCGAGGACAGTGGGAATGAACACTGAAGCTTTCTTT. This encodes CASSRPRTVGMNTEAFF.

This clonotype showed up just a few times. The CDR3 loop is CASSGRGTAYGYTF. DNA of the CDR3: TGTGCCAGCAGCGGGCGGGGGACAGCTTATGGCTACACCTTC. V and J are TRBV2 and TRBJ1-2; 7 nucleotides match TRBD1. Trimming at V came to 6 bases and at J to 5 bases, leaving 9 bases not matched to a gene. CDR1 and CDR2 (germline): SNHLY, FYNNEI. The CDR3 has 14 amino acids.

The sample holds many counts of this clonotype. V is TRBV5-5 and J is TRBJ2-3; D remains ambiguous. This CDR3 is built from 15 residues. Germline V gene data show CDR1 as SGHKS and CDR2 as YYEKEE (reference sequence). Trimming left V 2 bases short and J 2 bases short, with 12 bases between. Written as DNA, the CDR3 is TGTGCCAGCAGCTTTAACCCGGGCTACACAGATACGCAGTATTTT. Protein sequence: CASSFNPGYTDTQYF.

This clonotype was picked up a small number of times. This chain links TRBV18 with TRBJ2-3; 9 positions agree with TRBD2. Germline CDR1 and CDR2: KGHSH and LQKENI. The junction had 8 bases not matched to a gene; V was cut back by 2 bases and J by 2 bases. The CDR3 runs 17 residues. The CDR3 loop reads CASSPVALAGPTDTQYF. Here the CDR3 DNA reads TGTGCCAGCTCACCAGTGGCGCTAGCGGGGCCCACAGATACGCAGTATTTT.

This clonotype was seen a handful of times. This rearrangement joins TRBV25-1 to TRBJ1-1; no clear D. The CDR3 runs to 14 residues. V lost 3 bases, J lost 1 base, and 9 bases lay in between. The V gene's germline CDR1 is MGHDK and CDR2 SYGVNS. The CDR3 loop is CASSEPHQNTEAFF. The CDR3 nucleotides are TGTGCCAGCAGTGAGCCACACCAGAACACTGAAGCTTTCTTT.

This clonotype was seen only a few times. The chain couples TRBV7-6 to TRBJ2-2; no firm D call. Germline V gives CDR1 SGHVS, CDR2 FNYEAQ. V lost 2 bases and J 6 bases, leaving 16 bases between the germline ends. The CDR3 runs 16 residues. The CDR3 loop is CASSLYRGKNAGELFF. The CDR3 DNA reads as TGTGCCAGCAGCTTATACCGCGGAAAAAATGCCGGGGAGCTGTTTTTT.

This clonotype was seen repeatedly, ten times or more. The chain couples TRBV7-2 to TRBJ2-1; D not resolved. The CDR3 is made up of 13 amino acids. CDR1 is SGHTA, CDR2 FQGNSA, per germline. The germline V and J ends were trimmed by 3 bases and 8 bases, with 11 bases remaining between them. CDR3 sequence (DNA): TGTGCCAGCAGCTTCGCGCCTTGGTATGAGCAGTTCTTC. It encodes CASSFAPWYEQFF.

This clonotype was counted at least ten times. This CDR3 is CASSSNRQGLGETQYF. The CDR3 DNA is TGTGCCAGCAGTTCCAATCGACAGGGACTCGGAGAGACCCAGTACTTC. The chain uses TRBV28 and TRBJ2-5; possible D gene TRBD1, 7 bases. Trimming shortened V by 4 bases and J by 4 bases, and 19 bases separated the two germline ends. In germline, CDR1 is MDHEN, CDR2 SYDVKM. This CDR3 region has 16 residues.

This clonotype was observed many times. V is TRBV20-1 and J is TRBJ2-3; possibly TRBD1 for D (5 bases). Trimming stripped 1 base from V and 0 bases from J, with 11 bases between. Germline assignment: CDR1 DFQATT and CDR2 SNEGSKA (reference sequence). The CDR3 runs to 15 residues. The CDR3 DNA follows: TGCAGTGCTAGAGTCGGGTGGACAAGCACAGATACGCAGTATTTT. Its protein product is CSARVGWTSTDTQYF.

The rearrangement uses TRBV20-1 and TRBJ2-5; TRBD1 is a possible D gene (6 bases). CDR1 DFQATT and CDR2 SNEGSKA come from the germline V gene (reference sequence). The CDR3 has 14 amino acids. Trimming pared 4 bases from V and 0 bases from J, leaving 12 bases between. The CDR3 loop reads CSAKQDSHQETQYF. In nucleotides, the CDR3 is TGCAGTGCTAAGCAGGACAGCCACCAAGAGACCCAGTACTTC.

This chain connects TRBV9 to TRBJ2-2; a weak D match, TRBD2 (5 bases). The CDR3 sequence is 14 residues long. The V end lost 3 bases, the J end lost 7 bases, and 13 bases lay between the germline ends. Germline V gene lookup returns CDR1 SGDLS and CDR2 YYNGEE. Here the CDR3 reads CASSGPGKYGELFF. The CDR3 DNA sequence: TGTGCCAGCAGCGGACCCGGGAAGTACGGGGAGCTGTTTTTT.

This clonotype was detected a few times. The rearrangement links TRBV11-2 to TRBJ2-1, with 9 bases aligning to TRBD1. V lost 5 bases to trimming and J lost 13 bases; unmatched junction nucleotides: 9. CDR3 size: 13 residues. Germline V gene lookup returns CDR1 SGHAT and CDR2 FQNNGV. The CDR3: CASSQAQQGAQFF. CDR3 coding DNA: TGTGCCAGCAGCCAAGCCCAACAGGGGGCTCAGTTCTTC.

Ten or more counts support this clonotype. CDR3 loop: CASSPGLASTDTQYF. The CDR3 DNA reads TGTGCCAGCAGCCCCGGACTAGCCAGCACAGATACGCAGTATTTT. The chain joins TRBV7-2 to TRBJ2-3; 8 bases are a match to TRBD2. Germline CDR1 is SGHTA and CDR2 is FQGNSA. The CDR3 covers 15 residues. V lost 5 bases and J lost 0; bases outside the gene matches: 4.

This clonotype came up many times. The chain employs TRBV12-3 or TRBV12-4 and TRBJ2-5, with D perhaps assigned TRBD1 or TRBD2 (5 bases each). The CDR3 has 14 amino acids. V lost 6 bases and J lost 5, with 16 bases in between. The CDR3 is CASREEGRWETQYF. The CDR3 DNA is TGTGCCAGCAGAGAAGAGGGACGTTGGGAGACCCAGTACTTC.

This clonotype was found a few times. CDR3 sequence reads: CASSLSAPSYEQYF. CDR3 sequence (DNA): TGTGCCAGCAGTTTATCGGCGCCATCCTACGAGCAGTACTTC. V gene TRBV27 combines with J gene TRBJ2-7; D is ambiguous. CDR1 is MNHEY and CDR2 is SMNVEV in the germline V gene (reference sequence). V lost 0 bases and J lost 1, with 7 bases in between. The CDR3 contains 14 residues.

V is TRBV29-1 and J is TRBJ2-1; the match to TRBD2 covers 14 bases. V was clipped by 6 bases and J by 9 bases; unmatched bases: 4. This CDR3 is 13 amino acids long. CDR1 SQVTM and CDR2 ANQGSEA come from the germline V gene. The CDR3 loop is CSVGTSGRTEQFF. The CDR3, as DNA: TGCAGCGTCGGGACTAGCGGGAGAACTGAGCAGTTCTTC.

This clonotype was observed at least ten times. This sequence joins TRBV2 and TRBJ2-2, with a possible D match to TRBD1 (6 bases). Per germline, CDR1 SNHLY and CDR2 FYNNEI. The V end was cut by 7 bases, the J end by 1 base, with 13 bases between. CDR3 length: 15 residues. The CDR3 DNA follows: TGTGCCAGCACCCACACAGGGCTGAACACCGGGGAGCTGTTTTTT. It encodes CASTHTGLNTGELFF.

The chain has TRBV19 and TRBJ2-7, with 9 bases fitting TRBD2. The CDR3 runs to 16 residues. The J segment lost 4 bases and the V segment lost 6 bases, leaving 13 bases of the junction unmatched. The V gene's germline CDR1 is LNHDA and CDR2 SQIVND (reference sequence). CDR3 region: CASRGSVAGDRYEQYF. CDR3 bases: TGTGCCAGTAGAGGAAGCGTAGCGGGAGATAGGTACGAGCAGTACTTC.

This clonotype was recorded a few times. The chain links TRBV5-5 to TRBJ2-7; D not certain. V gave up 0 bases and J gave up 5 bases, with 12 bases separating them. CDR1 and CDR2 (germline): SGHKS, YYEKEE (reference sequence). The CDR3 totals 14 residues. The CDR3 region has the DNA TGTGCCAGCAGCTTGGCCGGCAGGCTTCACGAGCAGTACTTC. Encoded protein: CASSLAGRLHEQYF. The variable domain in full, completed from reference TRBV5-5 and TRBJ2-7, reads DAGVTQSPTHLIKTRGQQVTLRCSPISGHKSVSWYQQVLGQGPQFIFQYYEKEERGRGNFPDRFSARQFPNYSSELNVNALLLGDSALYLCASSLAGRLHEQYFGPGTRLTVT.

CDR3 sequence reads: CASSFGTGDRYEQYF. CDR3 DNA: TGTGCCAGCAGTTTCGGGACAGGGGATAGGTACGAGCAGTACTTC. This chain uses TRBV28 with TRBJ2-7; 10 nucleotides match TRBD1. V trimming: 3 bases; J trimming: 4 bases; junction bases outside the gene matches: 6. Germline V lookup: CDR1 MDHEN, CDR2 SYDVKM. The CDR3 length is 15 residues.

This clonotype was observed many times. The CDR3 nucleotides are TGTGCCAGCACCCGGACAGGCCTTCTGGAGACCCAGTACTTC. Its translation is CASTRTGLLETQYF. This chain connects TRBV28 to TRBJ2-5; 7 positions agree with TRBD1. This CDR3 contains 14 residues. The germline gives CDR1 MDHEN, CDR2 SYDVKM. Losses at the gene ends were 7 bases for V and 5 bases for J; bases not matched to a gene: 10. Using reference TRBV28 and TRBJ2-5 for the parts outside the CDR3, the full variable domain is DVKVTQSSRYLVKRTGEKVFLECVQDMDHENMFWYRQDPGLGLRLIYFSYDVKMKEKGDIPEGYSVSREKKERFSLILESASTNQTSMYLCASTRTGLLETQYFGPGTRLLVL.

The V gene is TRBV20-1, the J gene TRBJ1-2, with TRBD1 as a possible D gene (6 bases). V lost 1 base and J lost 7, with 13 bases in between. The V gene's germline CDR1 is DFQATT and CDR2 SNEGSKA (reference sequence). The CDR3 sequence is 13 residues long. The CDR3 DNA reads as TGCAGTGCTAGAGGGGGGGCGCCGGGTGGCTACACCTTC. Amino acid sequence: CSARGGAPGGYTF.

This clonotype has ten or more counts. The J gene is TRBJ1-1, the V gene TRBV30, with 9 bases identical to TRBD1. Per germline, CDR1 GTSNPN and CDR2 SVGIG (reference sequence). J lost 5 bases, V lost 5 bases, and 6 bases had no gene match. The CDR3 runs 13 residues. In nucleotides, the CDR3 is TGTGCCTGGGGGGGACAGGGTTCAACTGAAGCTTTCTTT. It codes for CAWGGQGSTEAFF. Full variable domain (missing parts from reference TRBV30 and TRBJ1-1): SQTIHQWPATLVQPVGSPLSLECTVEGTSNPNLYWYRQAAGRGLQLLFYSVGIGQISSEVPQNLSASRPQDRQFILSSKKLLLSDSGFYLCAWGGQGSTEAFFGQGTRLTVV.

This clonotype was counted only a few times. V and J are TRBV7-2 and TRBJ2-1; 7 nucleotides align to TRBD1. The CDR3 consists of 16 residues. Germline values: CDR1 SGHTA, CDR2 FQGNSA. The J segment lost 0 bases and the V segment lost 1 base, leaving 3 bases of the junction unmatched. CDR3 sequence reads: CASSLEGASSYNEQFF. As DNA, the CDR3 is TGTGCCAGCAGCTTAGAGGGGGCAAGCTCCTACAATGAGCAGTTCTTC.

The rearrangement links TRBV29-1 to TRBJ2-3; TRBD2 agrees at 9 bases. The CDR3 covers 15 residues. Trimming took 6 bases from V and 0 from J; bases not matched to a gene: 7. Germline V gene lookup returns CDR1 SQVTM and CDR2 ANQGSEA. CDR3 DNA: TGCAGCGTCAGGGGCGGGAGGGTTAGCACAGATACGCAGTATTTT. Translating it yields CSVRGGRVSTDTQYF.